This T cell receptor (beta chain) was retrieved from a study of regulatory T cells in long-lasting Graves disease. Time point indicated: newly diagnosed GD, antithyroid drugs for less than 3 months. From RNA extracted from PBMCs, the TCR library was made. From germline, CDR1 is MDHEN and CDR2 SYDVKM. CDR3 length: 11 amino acids. V lost 6 bases, J lost 11 bases, and 6 bases stayed unmatched. This clonotype was observed many times. Libraries of TCR beta came from iRepertoire HTBI primers plus Arm-PCR of CDR3 regions. TCRdb reanalysed the multiplex PCR reads using MiXCR and keeps one entry per CDR3 protein. This sample has 360,000 or so distinct CDR3 sequences; about 16% occur once, and the top ten carry around 20%. This sample also belongs to another study, concerning T cells in Graves' hyperthyroidism and ophthalmopathy. This second study says: Researchers report that a 13 V-J model separated ophthalmopathy from stable hyperthyroidism.

The rearrangement joins TRBV28 to TRBJ1-1, with 7 positions matching TRBD1. This sequence originates from a woman aged 18-35 years with Graves disease. Sequences were derived from peripheral blood mononuclear cells (PBMCs), sampled at new diagnosis, from a patient treated with antithyroid drugs. This chain's CDR3 is CASRLDREAFF. In DNA, the CDR3 is TGTGCCAGCAGACTCGACAGGGAGGCTTTCTTT.